This paragraph covers one T cell receptor (beta chain) sequence. Its antigen is currently unknown. The sample originates from a study of T cell responses to AZD1222 COVID-19 vaccine. Findings and limits, study-wide: Repertoires were obtained only post-peak T cell response. Donor demographics were predominantly white British with a female majority; clonal diversity may be underestimated.

V lost 3 bases and J 6 bases, leaving 18 bases between the germline ends. The CDR3 consists of 15 residues. Germline-derived CDR1 and CDR2 are LNHDA and SQIVND (reference sequence). The table came from immunoSEQ multiplex PCR; TCRdb's copy has only in-frame clones and leaves some out. The table shows about 110,000 clones, with 70% to 90% occurring only once. The TCR sequence derives from an adult who received the AZD1222 COVID-19 vaccine. V usage is TRBV19 and J usage is TRBJ2-7, with D perhaps matching TRBD1 or TRBD2 (5 bases each). Here the sequenced sample was peripheral blood, taken 28 days after the second AZD1222 dose. CDR3 DNA: TGTGCCAGTAGTATGCTCGGGGCGAGTGGTTCCGAGCAGTACTTC. It codes for CASSMLGASGSEQYF.